This TCR beta chain appears in the sequencing data of a study of T cell responses to AZD1222 COVID-19 vaccine. Study-level findings and limits: Spike-specific TCR breadth rose after two AZD1222 doses, and depth rose as well. Spike-wide vaccine-associated CD4 TCRs dominated at 160-218 and 743-854. Seropositive status at baseline applied to only five to seven AZD1222 recipients. Females made up more of the donors, who were largely white British, and clonal diversity may have come out too low.

This clone was seen a single time. Its antigen remains unknown. Sequenced by immunoSEQ multiplex PCR; TCRdb stores in-frame clones only, minus some. The sample consists of more than 110,000 clones, roughly 92% of them appearing once. The TCR originated in an adult in good health. The starting material was peripheral blood, obtained on day 0 of AZD1222 vaccination.

CDR3 amino acids: CASSVTGASGNTIYF. The DNA for the CDR3 is TGTGCCAGCAGCGTTACAGGGGCCTCTGGAAACACCATATATTTT. The chain uses TRBV9 and TRBJ1-3; TRBD1 matches 7 bases. The V and J ends lost 2 bases and 0 bases, in that order; junction bases with no gene match: 2. CDR1 is SGDLS, CDR2 YYNGEE, per germline. CDR3 length: 15 amino acids.